Listed below are T cell receptor beta chains from one sample, sequenced in a study of blood T cell repertoires in COVID-19. Using immunoSEQ multiplex PCR, the repertoire was profiled, and TCRdb retains in-frame clones only, with some absent. The table lists around 110,000 clones, around four fifths of them singletons. Sequenced: peripheral blood. The receptors shown here come from a man aged 65 to 79 with acute or convalescent COVID-19. CDR3s include the opening cysteine and the closing phenylalanine or tryptophan. The D gene is left open where the match is weak. Not every row has a clone size; where given, it reads once, few, many or a size class.

CDR3,DNA,size,V,J,D
CASSLGVGDGAEAFF,TGTGCCAGCAGCTTAGGGGTAGGCGACGGGGCTGAAGCTTTCTTT,.,TRBV7-2,TRBJ1-1,.
CASSLESRGNEQFF,TGTGCCAGCAGCCTCGAGAGCAGGGGCAATGAGCAGTTCTTC,few,TRBV11-1,TRBJ2-1,.
CASSVEGQGTTPQYF,TGTGCCAGCAGCGTAGAGGGACAGGGGACAACACCGCAGTATTTT,.,TRBV9,TRBJ2-3,TRBD1
CATSRTGGTGNTIYF,TGTGCCACCAGCAGAACAGGGGGAACTGGAAACACCATATATTTT,.,TRBV15,TRBJ1-3,TRBD1
CASSQDRRDRGSYNSPLHF,TGCGCCAGCAGCCAAGATCGCCGGGACAGGGGGTCCTATAATTCACCCCTCCACTTT,few,TRBV4-1,TRBJ1-6,TRBD1
CSVERQGIYEQYF,TGCAGCGTTGAGCGACAGGGTATTTACGAGCAGTACTTC,.,TRBV29-1,TRBJ2-7,TRBD1
CASSRENRGNEQFF,TGTGCCAGCAGCCGAGAGAACAGGGGAAATGAGCAGTTCTTC,.,TRBV27,TRBJ2-1,TRBD1
CASSLQGSYEQYF,TGTGCCAGCAGTTTGCAGGGATCCTACGAGCAGTACTTC,.,TRBV27,TRBJ2-7,.
CASSLMWGGVSAKNIQYF,TGTGCCAGCAGCTTAATGTGGGGCGGGGTTTCCGCCAAAAACATTCAGTACTTC,.,TRBV11-2,TRBJ2-4,.
CASSADTGMGTEAFF,TGTGCCAGCAGTGCCGACACGGGAATGGGCACTGAAGCTTTCTTT,once,TRBV2,TRBJ1-1,.
CASSRGPDSPQHF,TGTGCCAGCAGCCGCGGCCCTGACTCGCCCCAGCATTTT,.,TRBV5-8,TRBJ1-5,.
CASSPRQGNTIYF,TGTGCCAGTAGTCCCAGACAGGGAAACACCATATATTTT,.,TRBV19,TRBJ1-3,.
CASSYLGQGSSYEQYF,TGTGCCAGCAGTTACCTAGGACAGGGTAGCTCCTACGAGCAGTACTTC,once,TRBV6-5,TRBJ2-7,TRBD1
CASSAQQGRNTEAFF,TGTGCCAGCAGCGCGCAGCAGGGTAGGAACACTGAAGCTTTCTTT,.,TRBV5-5,TRBJ1-1,.
CASSSRTDRANYGYTF,TGTGCCAGCAGCTCCCGGACAGACCGAGCTAACTATGGCTACACCTTC,.,TRBV5-6,TRBJ1-2,.
CAISSLQGGTGELFF,TGTGCCATCAGTTCTCTCCAGGGGGGCACCGGGGAGCTGTTTTTT,once,TRBV10-3,TRBJ2-2,.
CASSPQGMAQETQYF,TGCGCCAGCAGCCCTCAGGGGATGGCCCAAGAGACCCAGTACTTC,.,TRBV5-1,TRBJ2-5,.
CASSAPGTGDFYSNQPQHF,TGTGCCAGCAGCGCTCCCGGGACAGGGGACTTTTATAGCAATCAGCCCCAGCATTTT,few,TRBV28,TRBJ1-5,TRBD1
CASSLEGRTGTEAFF,TGCGCCAGCAGCTTGGAGGGGAGGACGGGGACTGAAGCTTTCTTT,.,TRBV5-1,TRBJ1-1,.
CASSPLQGEKLFF,TGTGCCAGCAGCCCTTTACAGGGTGAAAAACTGTTTTTT,few,TRBV9,TRBJ1-4,.
CASSQDGGSRPQHF,TGTGCCAGCAGCCAAGACGGGGGATCAAGGCCCCAGCATTTT,.,TRBV3-1/TRBV3-2,TRBJ1-5,.
CASSFGLGDNEQFF,TGTGCCAGCAGCTTTGGACTAGGAGACAATGAGCAGTTCTTC,.,TRBV7-2,TRBJ2-1,TRBD2
CASSIFDRGYEQYF,TGTGCCAGTAGTATCTTTGACAGGGGGTACGAGCAGTACTTC,.,TRBV19,TRBJ2-7,TRBD1
CASSRLAGGQYEQYF,TGTGCCAGCAGCAGACTAGCGGGGGGGCAGTACGAGCAGTACTTC,.,TRBV11-1,TRBJ2-7,TRBD2
CASSTRDTVYGYTF,TGTGCCAGCTCAACCAGGGATACCGTCTATGGCTACACCTTC,.,TRBV18,TRBJ1-2,.
CASSTGLGANVLTF,TGTGCCAGCAGCACAGGGTTAGGGGCCAACGTCCTGACTTTC,.,TRBV2,TRBJ2-6,.
CASSRRGSYEQYF,TGTGCCAGCTCACGCCGGGGCTCCTACGAGCAGTACTTC,few,TRBV18,TRBJ2-7,.
CASSSFLGRGGVNYGYTF,TGTGCCAGCAGTTCGTTCCTGGGCAGGGGAGGGGTAAACTATGGCTACACCTTC,few,TRBV27,TRBJ1-2,.
CASSLSLAFEQYF,TGTGCCAGTAGTCTCTCCCTAGCTTTCGAGCAGTACTTC,few,TRBV19,TRBJ2-7,.
CASSPRDTQYF,TGTGCCAGCAGCCCCAGGGATACGCAGTATTTT,.,TRBV7-2,TRBJ2-3,.
CASSWTGGLNTEAFF,TGTGCCAGTAGTTGGACAGGGGGTCTGAACACTGAAGCTTTCTTT,few,TRBV19,TRBJ1-1,TRBD1
CASSFLTGLSNQPQHF,TGTGCCAGCAGTTTCCTCACAGGCCTTAGCAATCAGCCCCAGCATTTT,many,TRBV27,TRBJ1-5,.
CASNPATGAVNTEAFF,TGTGCCAGCAATCCTGCTACAGGGGCTGTGAACACTGAAGCTTTCTTT,.,TRBV27,TRBJ1-1,TRBD1
CASSPVNRAAGYTF,TGCGCCAGCAGTCCAGTGAACAGGGCGGCTGGCTACACCTTC,.,TRBV23-1,TRBJ1-2,.
CASSDRIWTEAFF,TGTGCCAGCAGCGACAGGATTTGGACTGAAGCTTTCTTT,medium-sized,TRBV2,TRBJ1-1,.
CASSSQGALDTQYF,TGCGCCAGCAGCTCACAGGGGGCCTTGGATACGCAGTATTTT,.,TRBV5-1,TRBJ2-3,TRBD1
CASSYGGTGITEAFF,TGTGCCAGCAGTTATGGGGGGACAGGGATCACTGAAGCTTTCTTT,.,TRBV6-5,TRBJ1-1,TRBD1